This T cell receptor (beta chain) is drawn from a study of beta chain features in type 1 diabetes. Overall study results and limits: Among all four CD4+ subsets, Type 1 diabetes patients had TCRB CDR3s that were moderately but significantly shorter.

V gave up 3 bases and J gave up 3 bases, with 12 bases separating them. CDR1 and CDR2 (germline): MGHRA, YSYEKL. This CDR3 spans 14 amino acids. Note on this clone: Its antigen is undetermined.

Reverse transcription of all isolated RNA meant that expressed TCRB transcripts were sequenced. The method was immunoSEQ multiplex PCR; TCRdb's version includes in-frame clones alone and lacks a portion of them. Of hundreds of thousands of clones detected, around an eighth appear once; the ten largest clones hold approximately 0.022%. This sequence originates from a young man with type 1 diabetes. This sequence joins TRBV4-1 and TRBJ2-7, with D possibly TRBD1 on 6 matching bases. Sequencing used naive CD4+ T cells from blood. The CDR3 bases are TGCGCCAGCAGCCAGCAGGACAGAGACTACGAGCAGTACTTC. It translates to CASSQQDRDYEQYF.